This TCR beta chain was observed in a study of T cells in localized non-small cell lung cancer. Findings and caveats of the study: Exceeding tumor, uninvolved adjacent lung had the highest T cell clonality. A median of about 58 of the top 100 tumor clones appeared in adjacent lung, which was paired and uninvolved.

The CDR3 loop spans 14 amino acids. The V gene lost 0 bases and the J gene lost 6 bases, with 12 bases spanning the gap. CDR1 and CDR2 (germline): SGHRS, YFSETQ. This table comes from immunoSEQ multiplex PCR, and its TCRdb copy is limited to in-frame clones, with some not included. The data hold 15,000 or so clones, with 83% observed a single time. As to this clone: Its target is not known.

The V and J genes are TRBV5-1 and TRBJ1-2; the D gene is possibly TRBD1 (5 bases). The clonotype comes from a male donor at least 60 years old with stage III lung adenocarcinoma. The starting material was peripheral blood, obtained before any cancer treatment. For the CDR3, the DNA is TGCGCCAGCAGCTTGGATGGACACCGGGATGGCTACACCTTC. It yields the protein CASSLDGHRDGYTF. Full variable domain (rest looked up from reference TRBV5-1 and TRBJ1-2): KAGVTQTPRYLIKTRGQQVTLSCSPISGHRSVSWYQQTPGQGLQFLFEYFSETQRNKGNFPGRFSGRQFSNSRSEMNVSTLELGDSALYLCASSLDGHRDGYTFGSGTRLTVV.